A selection of T cell receptor beta chains follows, all from one sample in a study of T cells in Graves' hyperthyroidism and ophthalmopathy. TCRdb ran MiXCR on the multiplex PCR reads and lists one entry per CDR3 protein. The table lists around 110,000 distinct CDR3 sequences, about 17% of them singletons. The material sequenced was blood. These receptors originate from a woman aged 45 to 65 with Graves' hyperthyroidism. The conserved cysteine and the conserved F or W are not part of the CDR3 here.

j_gene,v_gene,CDR3aa
TRBJ1-2,TRBV7-8,ASSLVGTEGYT
TRBJ2-7,TRBV5-1,ASKPVSSSYEQY
TRBJ2-1,TRBV13,ASSRTGRFGEQF
TRBJ1-1,TRBV5-1,ASSGGTGGNTEAF
TRBJ1-3,TRBV2,ASRFFRDRASGNTIY
TRBJ2-1,TRBV12-3/TRBV12-4,ASSFRNNEQF
TRBJ1-4,TRBV4-1,ASSQGRTGTANEKLF
TRBJ1-1,TRBV7-9,ASSWDRGDSTEAF
TRBJ1-4,TRBV30,AWRDRGPTNEKLF
TRBJ1-4,TRBV7-9,ASSLESQAGKLF
TRBJ2-1,TRBV20-1,SARAPTVLSPYNEQF
TRBJ2-2,TRBV5-1,ASGPAGFGGELF
TRBJ2-7,TRBV6-2/TRBV6-3,ASSPPGLAGHEQY
TRBJ2-1,TRBV13,ASRLQANSYNEQF
TRBJ1-5,TRBV2,ASNEANQPQH
TRBJ1-6,TRBV5-1,ASSLQTSYNSPLH
TRBJ1-2,TRBV2,ASTGQGGGYT
TRBJ2-1,TRBV5-1,ASSQGQPGNEQF
TRBJ1-2,TRBV3-1,ASSWAPTLPLLYGYT
TRBJ1-2,TRBV6-1,ASREDRAYGYT
TRBJ2-1,TRBV6-6,ASSYSMGTGSNNEQF
TRBJ2-3,TRBV20-1,SAMLLAGVFTDTQY
TRBJ1-6,TRBV2,ASKPDREASLH
TRBJ2-1,TRBV5-4,ASSDIADPTQEQF
TRBJ2-3,TRBV7-2,ASSLLTSGSTDTQY
TRBJ1-2,TRBV20-1,SASRKNGYT
TRBJ2-2,TRBV19,ASSGDPRIANTGELF
TRBJ1-5,TRBV7-9,ASSERGWNQPQH
TRBJ2-3,TRBV5-1,ASSSPGQGDGTDTQY
TRBJ2-1,TRBV12-3/TRBV12-4,ASSMNRGAVFSSYNEQF
TRBJ2-1,TRBV7-3,ASSLGAGVGYNEQF
TRBJ1-5,TRBV19,ASSIAVYREGNQPQH
TRBJ2-7,TRBV20-1,SASRGISYEQY
TRBJ2-1,TRBV28,ASSFPGLVGGADEQF
TRBJ2-2,TRBV11-2,ASSLITGGLLF
TRBJ1-1,TRBV11-2,ASSYDRVNTEAF
TRBJ2-1,TRBV18,ASSPLSRGQF
TRBJ2-3,TRBV30,AWSPLAGPGTDTQY
TRBJ1-2,TRBV11-2,ASSTWTGNYGYT
TRBJ2-1,TRBV18,ASSPRSGISSYNEQF
TRBJ1-2,TRBV18,ASSRSSGAYGYT
TRBJ2-5,TRBV7-9,ASSLAGQGKQETQY
TRBJ2-5,TRBV5-1,ASSSGSAETQY